This T cell receptor beta chain was recovered during a study of blood T cell repertoires in COVID-19 (TCRdb year 2020). For the wider study: Samples from collaborators originated in the United States, Italy and Spain and spanned both the acute and convalescent phases of COVID-19. The prospective study material was composed of cDNA or gDNA derived from T cells, B-cell-depleted T cells, or PBMCs. Nearly every sample came with metadata listing a de-identified subject ID, COVID-19 status, age in years and sex. Samples came from the ongoing ImmuneRACE study (first 160 participants) plus 1,254 subjects from 6 global collaborators. The repertoires were made available in a free public database intended to serve as a resource for research on the immune response to SARS-CoV-2. HLA class I and class II types, where available, came from metadata supplied by the sample provider rather than from assay-based typing. The dataset comprised deeply sampled blood TCRbeta repertoires from subjects exposed to, actively infected with, or recovered from COVID-19.

The immunoSEQ Assay, a bias-controlled multiplex PCR, was used to amplify TCRbeta CDR3 regions from genomic DNA. The source study handled its data this way. Within the assay, amplification of reference gene primers was used to estimate how many nucleated cells each sample contained. To quantify the absolute abundance of each unique TCRbeta CDR3 rearrangement, sequence reads were collapsed and filtered. Productive Simpson clonality was computed per sample as the square root of Simpson's diversity index over productive rearrangements. TCRdb retrieved this table from immuneACCESS and kept in-frame rearrangements only. Not all clones are present; in checked studies, unresolved V genes account for under half, and no reason is known for the remainder. V and J calls and clone size are given by that table; D and trimming were obtained from the DNA. Present in this sample are about 190,000 clones, around four fifths of which were seen just once. Less than 3.5% of the sample belongs to the ten largest clones.

A note on this clone: Its binding antigen is unknown. Base-call qualities are not available, and no considerably larger clone is one nucleotide away.

V is reduced by 1 base and J by 4 bases, leaving a spacing of 6 bases between them. Counted from cysteine to phenylalanine, this CDR3 has 13 amino acids. The entry retains the CDR3 DNA only, 39 bases that are in frame from base 1. In the germline V gene, CDR1 corresponds to SGHDT and CDR2 to YYEEEE. The research as a whole found: The quantity of clinical and demographic metadata differed by source and by participant and was supplied without curation.

Collaborating institutions collected whole blood in K2EDTA tubes following their own protocols. For TCRbeta analysis, collaborators shipped samples in one of three forms: frozen whole blood, isolated PBMCs, or DNA extracted from either of those sample types. This clonotype was obtained from a man aged 45-65 years with active or convalescent COVID-19. The rearranged chain carries TRBV5-6 and TRBJ1-3; no D gene can be assigned with confidence. The specimen sequenced was peripheral blood. The CDR3 region reads CASSLQAGNTIYF. In nucleotide form, the sequence is TGTGCCAGCAGCTTGCAGGCCGGAAACACCATATATTTT.